This TCR beta chain comes out of a study of blood T cell repertoires in COVID-19. Study background: Sites in the United States, Italy and Spain provided acute and convalescent COVID-19 samples. From T cells, B-cell-depleted T cells, or PBMCs came the material, which was cDNA or gDNA.

Original methodology: Amplified reference gene primers provided the basis for estimating nucleated cell counts. Profiled with immunoSEQ multiplex PCR; TCRdb holds only in-frame clones, not every one. V, J and clone size are those of that table, while D and trimming were read from the DNA. The sample carries about 200,000 clones, around 87% recorded once. The sample comprised peripheral blood. The clonotype was recovered from a woman between 45 and 65 years old with COVID-19, enrolled during active disease.

CDR3 DNA: TGTGCCAGTAGTATCGGGCAGGGGATACAGAACACTGAAGCTTTCTTT. As protein: CASSIGQGIQNTEAFF. The V call is TRBV19, the J call TRBJ1-1; weak D call: TRBD1 (6 bases). The CDR3 is made up of 16 amino acids. Looked up from germline, CDR1 is LNHDA and CDR2 is SQIVND (reference sequence). V gave up 3 bases and J gave up 1 base, with 15 bases separating them.